This entry lists 5 T cell receptor beta chains sequenced from one sample in a study of T cell repertoires in cytomegalovirus infection. TCRdb called the reads again in MiXCR, with one record for every CDR3 protein. The sample consists of around 530,000 distinct CDR3 sequences, 15% to 20% of them appearing once. The sequencing input was CD8+ T cells from PBMCs. The receptors stem from a human donor in good health (CMV status not recorded). Some clones in this sample may be carry-over from other donors' samples.

The gene calls are TRBV15 and TRBJ2-5; maybe TRBD2 (6 bases). From germline, CDR1 is LNHNV and CDR2 YYDKDF (reference sequence). The CDR3 extends over 14 amino acids. Deletions cut 2 bases from V and 5 bases from J, with 12 bases between. The CDR3 here is CATSRPLALETQYF. CDR3 DNA sequence: TGTGCCACCAGCAGACCCCTAGCGTTGGAGACCCAGTACTTC.

This clonotype was recorded many times. The genes are TRBV4-1 and TRBJ2-3, with a weak D call TRBD2 (5 bases). The CDR3 length is 14 residues. From germline, CDR1 is MGHRA and CDR2 YSYEKL. V dropped 4 bases and J dropped 6 bases, with 14 bases sitting between them. The CDR3 DNA sequence: TGCGCCAGCAGCCCATCCCTCTCGGGGGATACGCAGTATTTT. This codes for CASSPSLSGDTQYF.

The chain links TRBV5-1 to TRBJ2-1; the match to TRBD2 covers 15 bases. This CDR3 comprises 18 residues. With 3 bases clipped from V and 4 bases from J, the junction kept 8 bases outside the gene matches. Germline loops: CDR1 SGHRS, CDR2 YFSETQ. The CDR3 loop reads CASSSGLAGGIKYNEQFF. Here the CDR3 DNA reads TGCGCCAGCAGCTCAGGACTAGCGGGAGGGATAAAATACAATGAGCAGTTCTTC.

This clonotype has a count of ten or more. The gene calls are TRBV12-3 or TRBV12-4 and TRBJ1-6; D possibly corresponds to TRBD1 (6 bases). Between the trimmed V and J ends, which lost 5 bases and 8 bases, there was a span of 10 bases. This CDR3 comprises 13 residues. As DNA, the CDR3 is TGTGCCAGCAGTCCTTCAGGGGATTCACCCCTCCACTTT. This gives the protein CASSPSGDSPLHF.

Turning to this clonotype: Possible read error: a much larger clone is one base away. The genes are TRBV6-6 and TRBJ2-3; tentative D call: TRBD2 (7 bases). The CDR3 has 17 residues. Germline V gives CDR1 MNHNY, CDR2 SVGAGI (reference sequence). Written as DNA, the CDR3 is TGTGCCAGGAGTTACTCGAGCGCGGGGGCTAGCACAGATACGCAGTATTTT. Its protein is CARSYSSAGASTDTQYF.